Here is one T cell receptor (beta chain) with its context. The CDR3 is 14 residues long. Trimming cost V 0 bases and J 13 bases; bases outside gene matches: 7. From germline, CDR1 is ENHRY and CDR2 SYGVKD. The method was immunoSEQ multiplex PCR; TCRdb's version includes in-frame clones alone and lacks a portion of them. The sample contains almost 90,000 clones, approximately 86% of which appear only once. This sample is part of a study of control samples from healthy donors and cancer patients. The TCR sequence derives from a man aged 30-40 years in good health. What was sequenced was blood. The chain combines TRBV10-3 with TRBJ2-1; 9 bases match TRBD2. This CDR3 is CAISESVSGGTQFF. CDR3 sequence (DNA): TGTGCCATCAGTGAGTCAGTTAGCGGGGGTACCCAGTTCTTC.